Listed below are T cell receptor beta chains from one sample, sequenced in a study of early T cells in non-severe SARS-CoV-2 infection. TCRdb reprocessed the 5' RACE reads via MiXCR and lists one record per CDR3 protein. The table shows about 40,000 distinct CDR3 sequences, with around 4.5% occurring only once. The specimen sequenced was whole blood. Source of these receptors: an adult who was a healthcare worker with PCR-confirmed SARS-CoV-2 infection or an uninfected control (not recorded which). CDR3s leave out the opening cysteine and the closing phenylalanine or tryptophan.

TRBV5-1	ASSLYASGTRGGELF
TRBV25-1	ASSEQANTEAF
TRBV15	ATTREGREPETQY
TRBV4-1	ATANAGGRGDTQY
TRBV2	ASSVWAGRTGANVLT
TRBV30	AWSPGPSNTIY
TRBV7-9	ASSSTDTQY
TRBV21-1	ASPSTPGLLAETQY
TRBV30	AWELGGGNEQF
TRBV12-3/TRBV12-4	ASTSLNEQF
TRBV9	ASSAGHLNSPLH
TRBV3-1	ASSPSWGPHYEQY
TRBV5-1	ASRQQGNTEAF
TRBV7-2	ASSLQGGQPQH
TRBV6-2/TRBV6-3	ASSGARRTDTQY
TRBV4-3	ASSQVWQDTVHNSPLH
TRBV7-3	ASSVTGNTEAF
TRBV18	ASSPPGRAGYT
TRBV15	ATSRASTGRNNEQF
TRBV18	ASSPLAPYNEQF
TRBV5-6	ASSLVWNTEAF
TRBV4-2	ASSQDLGRTEAF
TRBV19	ASQTTGKGNQPQH
TRBV20-1	SASVGKETQY
TRBV20-1	SAPPGTGETQY
TRBV29-1	SVEGTGSNTIY
TRBV7-2	ASSLFTGEATEAF
TRBV29-1	SAARTGGNTEAF
TRBV7-3	ASSPQPTGSGELF
TRBV28	ASSFFDRVNEQY
TRBV7-9	ASSLARKTGVQETQY
TRBV18	ASSETANQPQH
TRBV20-1	SASDSVGTMNTEAF
TRBV7-2	ASSPPTAPPNIQY
TRBV20-1	SATYSGVPREQY
TRBV5-1	ASTETGGYEQY
TRBV6-5	ASRPRQLAEQY
TRBV3-1	ASSQGEDTQY
TRBV7-2	ASSPAGTVRYGYT
TRBV4-3	ASSQGLASGNTIY
TRBV12-3/TRBV12-4	ASSFLSSGASTDTQY
TRBV19	ASSLRANANYEQY